The 19 T cell receptor beta chains in this list originate from one sample, sequenced in a study of breast tumors, draining lymph nodes, adjacent tissues. TCRdb re-analysed the multiplex PCR reads in MiXCR, keeping a single row per CDR3 protein. The sample lists 180,000 or so distinct CDR3 sequences; roughly 31% were seen once. Breast cancer patients provided tissue from their axillary draining lymph nodes. The source material was axillary lymph node tissue. Source of these receptors: a female donor with breast cancer. Some clones in this sample may be carry-over from other donors' samples.

As concerns this clonotype: A read error may explain this, as a much larger clone is one base away. The chain links TRBV28 to TRBJ1-2, with unresolved D. Trimming took 10 bases from V and 3 from J, leaving 9 bases between them. Germline CDR1 is MDHEN and CDR2 is SYDVKM. This CDR3 region has 11 residues. The DNA of the CDR3 is TGTGCCATCGGGGAGGACTATGGCTACACCTTC. Its protein product is CAIGEDYGYTF.

This clonotype was detected ten times or more. The chain is built from TRBV7-6 and TRBJ1-5; D is undetermined. CDR1 is SGHVS, CDR2 FNYEAQ, per germline. CDR3 length equals 12 residues. V lost 1 base to trimming and J lost 6 bases, with 4 bases between them. The CDR3 DNA follows: TGTGCCAGCAGCTTAGATGGTCAGCCCCAGCATTTT. Protein product: CASSLDGQPQHF.

The chain has TRBV6-4 and TRBJ2-7; a weak D match, TRBD1 (6 bases). The germline V and J ends were trimmed by 2 bases and 3 bases, with 17 bases remaining between them. Germline V CDR1 and CDR2: MRHNA, SNTAGT. CDR3 size: 16 residues. CDR3 sequence reads: CASSDGSRQVVYEQYF. CDR3 DNA: TGTGCCAGCAGTGACGGATCTAGACAGGTAGTCTACGAGCAGTACTTC.

This clonotype was found many times. The chain employs TRBV7-9 and TRBJ1-3; unclear D gene. V was cut by 1 base and J by 2 bases, with 9 bases left in between. Per the germline V gene, CDR1 is SEHNR and CDR2 is FQNEAQ (reference sequence). The CDR3 runs to 15 residues. CDR3 region: CASSLVQGTGNTIYF. The CDR3 nucleotides are TGTGCCAGCAGCTTAGTACAAGGAACTGGAAACACCATATATTTT. The variable domain in full, completed from reference TRBV7-9 and TRBJ1-3, reads DTGVSQNPRHKITKRGQNVTFRCDPISEHNRLYWYRQTLGQGPEFLTYFQNEAQLEKSRLLSDRFSAERPKGSFSTLEIQRTEQGDSAMYLCASSLVQGTGNTIYFGEGSWLTVV.

This clonotype has at least ten counts. CDR3 nucleotides: TGCAGTGCTAGAGATCCCGCGCAGCGGGATGAAAAACTGTTTTTT. It encodes CSARDPAQRDEKLFF. The chain couples TRBV20-1 to TRBJ1-4; D is unresolved. V gave up 0 bases and J gave up 6 bases, with 14 bases separating them. CDR1 is DFQATT and CDR2 is SNEGSKA in the germline V gene (reference sequence). The CDR3 length is 15 residues.

This clonotype has at least ten counts. V is TRBV19 and J is TRBJ1-5; D not certain. Germline V gene sequence: CDR1 LNHDA, CDR2 SQIVND (reference sequence). The length of the CDR3 is 13 residues. V was pared by 1 base and J by 7 bases, with 8 bases between. CDR3 bases: TGTGCCAGTAGTATAGGAAAGCGACAGCCCCAGCATTTT. This encodes CASSIGKRQPQHF.

The J gene is TRBJ2-6, the V gene TRBV20-1, with D unresolved. Germline CDR1 and CDR2: DFQATT and SNEGSKA (reference sequence). The V end lost 0 bases, the J end lost 0 bases, and 12 bases lay between the germline ends. CDR3 length: 17 amino acids. CDR3 nucleotides: TGCAGTGCTAGAGACAGGACCCTGGGCTCTGGGGCCAACGTCCTGACTTTC. Encoded protein: CSARDRTLGSGANVLTF.

This clonotype was seen many times. This sequence joins TRBV30 and TRBJ1-2; D perhaps matches TRBD1 (6 bases). CDR3 length: 11 residues. V was shortened by 8 bases and J by 5 bases, with 12 bases between the two germline ends. Germline V CDR1 and CDR2: GTSNPN, SVGIG (reference sequence). CDR3 residues: CALRGGYGYTF. As DNA, the CDR3 is TGTGCCCTAAGGGGGGGTTATGGCTACACCTTC.

This clonotype has a count of ten or more. This sequence joins TRBV2 and TRBJ1-2; 10 nucleotides match TRBD1. V gave up 5 bases and J gave up 8 bases; unmatched junction bases: 8. CDR1 is SNHLY, CDR2 FYNNEI, per germline. The CDR3 consists of 14 residues. The CDR3 DNA reads as TGTGCCAGCAGTTACCGGGACAGGGGAGTGGGCTACACCTTC. Translating it yields CASSYRDRGVGYTF. Filled out from reference TRBV2 and TRBJ1-2, the complete variable domain reads EPEVTQTPSHQVTQMGQEVILRCVPISNHLYFYWYRQILGQKVEFLVSFYNNEISEKSEIFDDQFSVERPDGSNFTLKIRSTKLEDSAMYFCASSYRDRGVGYTFGSGTRLTVV.

This clonotype was observed a few times. The chain carries TRBV28 and TRBJ2-2; 11 positions match TRBD1. V shed 5 bases, J shed 5 bases, and the junction held 16 bases outside the gene matches. The CDR3 covers 19 residues. Germline V gives CDR1 MDHEN, CDR2 SYDVKM. The CDR3 spells CASSPLYKGQGARTGELFF. CDR3 sequence (DNA): TGTGCCAGCAGTCCCCTATACAAAGGACAGGGGGCGCGGACCGGGGAGCTGTTTTTT. Full variable domain (missing parts from reference TRBV28 and TRBJ2-2): DVKVTQSSRYLVKRTGEKVFLECVQDMDHENMFWYRQDPGLGLRLIYFSYDVKMKEKGDIPEGYSVSREKKERFSLILESASTNQTSMYLCASSPLYKGQGARTGELFFGEGSRLTVL.

This clonotype was counted ten times or more. The chain joins TRBV2 to TRBJ2-2; 8 bases map to TRBD1. The CDR3 has 16 residues. J lost 4 bases, V lost 1 base, and 5 bases had no gene match. Germline-derived CDR1 and CDR2 are SNHLY and FYNNEI. CDR3 sequence: CASSEGQGPRTGELFF. The CDR3 nucleotides are TGTGCCAGCAGTGAAGGACAGGGGCCACGCACCGGGGAGCTGTTTTTT.

The chain has TRBV24-1 and TRBJ2-5, with D hard to call. The CDR3 runs 12 residues. From germline, CDR1 is KGHDR and CDR2 SFDVKD. Trimming pared 4 bases from V and 1 base from J, leaving 3 bases between. The CDR3 sequence: CATSEGQETQYF. The DNA of the CDR3 is TGTGCCACCAGTGAGGGCCAAGAGACCCAGTACTTC.

This clonotype was seen many times. The chain employs TRBV20-1 and TRBJ2-3; the match to TRBD1 covers 8 bases. After removal of 6 bases from V and 0 bases from J, the junction contained 17 bases not matched to a gene. This CDR3 is built from 18 residues. CDR1 is DFQATT and CDR2 is SNEGSKA in the germline V gene (reference sequence). The CDR3 loop reads CSALNLAQGALSTDTQYF. The CDR3 nucleotides read TGCAGTGCCCTCAATCTCGCGCAGGGGGCCCTTAGCACAGATACGCAGTATTTT.

This clonotype was counted at least ten times. This rearrangement joins TRBV28 to TRBJ1-5, with a tentative D call TRBD1 (5 bases). CDR3 length equals 15 residues. Germline-derived CDR1 and CDR2 are MDHEN and SYDVKM. Trimming cost V 2 bases and J 3 bases, with 11 bases left between them. CDR3 residues: CASSLGTEINQPQHF. CDR3 DNA sequence: TGTGCCAGCAGTTTAGGGACGGAGATCAATCAGCCCCAGCATTTT.

This clonotype was seen ten or more times. The chain links TRBV5-6 to TRBJ2-6; D uncertain. The V end lost 0 bases, the J end lost 0 bases, and 13 bases lay between the germline ends. The CDR3 spans 18 residues. CDR1 and CDR2 (germline): SGHDT, YYEEEE. The CDR3 DNA follows: TGTGCCAGCAGCTTGGTCGGGTTGGGGATCTCTGGGGCCAACGTCCTGACTTTC. Translating it yields CASSLVGLGISGANVLTF.

This clonotype has a count of ten or more. The genes are TRBV2 and TRBJ1-3; D is ambiguous. Trimming took off 6 bases at V and 0 bases at J, with 9 bases between the two ends. The germline gives CDR1 SNHLY, CDR2 FYNNEI. This CDR3 is built from 14 residues. CDR3 DNA sequence: TGTGCCAGCAGAGGAGGCTACTCTGGAAACACCATATATTTT. Translating it yields CASRGGYSGNTIYF.

This clonotype was seen many times. The chain has TRBV4-3 and TRBJ2-5; perhaps TRBD2 as D (5 bases). The ends were cut back, 1 base at V and 1 base at J, with 10 bases in the middle. Germline V gives CDR1 LGHNA, CDR2 YSLEER. This CDR3 comprises 15 residues. DNA for the CDR3: TGCGCCAGCAGCCAAGGAGCGGACGGCCAAGAGACCCAGTACTTC. Its translation is CASSQGADGQETQYF.

As for this clonotype: This may arise from a read error, as a much more abundant clone is one base away. The rearrangement uses TRBV12-3 or TRBV12-4 and TRBJ2-2, with 12 bases that match TRBD2. This CDR3 region has 14 residues. V trimming: 7 bases; J trimming: 7 bases; junction bases outside the gene matches: 4. In DNA form, the CDR3 reads TGTGCCAGCAACCTAGCGGGAGGGCTCGGGGAGCTGTTTTTT. This sequence encodes CASNLAGGLGELFF.

For this clonotype: A read error is possible here, since a much larger clone lies one base away. The chain uses TRBV7-3 and TRBJ2-3, with TRBD2 identical over 13 bases. The CDR3 has 19 amino acids. The germline V gene encodes CDR1 SGHTA and CDR2 FQGTGA. V shed 5 bases and J 0 bases; nucleotides not matched to a gene: 11. The CDR3 loop reads CASSPVGTSGVGSTDTQYF. CDR3 DNA sequence: TGTGCCAGCAGCCCGGTCGGGACTAGCGGGGTTGGTAGCACAGATACGCAGTATTTT.